These 12 T cell receptor beta chains originate from one sample sequenced in a study of metastatic and nonmetastatic thyroid tumors. Every patient was untreated before thyroid surgery. With MiXCR, TCRdb called clones anew from the PCR reads. Of roughly 29,000 clones in the sample, 23% were seen once. The sequencing sample was made of blood. These receptors were obtained from a female donor with papillary thyroid cancer or a benign thyroid nodule (not recorded which). Some clones in this sample may be carry-over from other donors' samples.

This clone was seen ten or more times. The rearrangement joins TRBV27 to TRBJ2-7, with 9 positions matching TRBD1. CDR3 size: 15 residues. Germline assignment: CDR1 MNHEY and CDR2 SMNVEV (reference sequence). With 3 bases clipped from V and 2 bases from J, the junction kept 5 bases outside the gene matches. CDR3 sequence reads: CASSLGTGSAYEQYF. The CDR3 DNA reads TGTGCCAGCAGTTTGGGGACAGGGAGCGCCTACGAGCAGTACTTC.

This clone has just a few counts. This sequence joins TRBV12-3 or TRBV12-4 and TRBJ1-1; D possibly corresponds to TRBD1 (6 bases). CDR3 size: 14 residues. Between the trimmed V and J ends, which lost 5 bases and 0 bases, there was a span of 10 bases. The CDR3 sequence: CASSLQGVNTEAFF. The DNA of the CDR3 is TGTGCCAGCAGTCTACAGGGAGTGAACACTGAAGCTTTCTTT.

The rearrangement joins TRBV30 to TRBJ1-4; D possibly corresponds to TRBD1 (5 bases). The CDR3 covers 14 residues. The germline gives CDR1 GTSNPN, CDR2 SVGIG (reference sequence). Trimming pared 3 bases from V and 3 bases from J, leaving 11 bases between. The CDR3 DNA reads TGTGCCTGGAGGGCCGGGGGACCTAATGAAAAACTGTTTTTT. Its protein is CAWRAGGPNEKLFF.

The table lists this clone with many counts. CDR3 sequence (DNA): TGCGCCAGCAGCCAACCCGGGACAGGGAACTACGAGCAGTACTTC. Its translation is CASSQPGTGNYEQYF. The V gene is TRBV4-1, the J gene TRBJ2-7; 9 nucleotides line up with TRBD1. J gave up 3 bases and V 2 bases, and 5 bases lay outside the gene matches. Germline lookup yields CDR1 MGHRA and CDR2 YSYEKL. The CDR3 covers 15 residues.

The V call is TRBV5-1, the J call TRBJ2-5; 7 nucleotides agree with TRBD1. Unmatched junction bases numbered 7, after V lost 6 bases and J lost 2 bases. In germline, CDR1 is SGHRS, CDR2 YFSETQ. CDR3 length: 14 residues. The DNA for the CDR3 is TGCGCCAGCATCCCAGTACAGGGGCAAGAGACCCAGTACTTC. Protein product: CASIPVQGQETQYF. Based on the CDR3 plus reference TRBV5-1 and TRBJ2-5, the full variable domain is KAGVTQTPRYLIKTRGQQVTLSCSPISGHRSVSWYQQTPGQGLQFLFEYFSETQRNKGNFPGRFSGRQFSNSRSEMNVSTLELGDSALYLCASIPVQGQETQYFGPGTRLLVL.

This chain joins TRBV9 and TRBJ2-7, with D hard to call. In germline, CDR1 is SGDLS, CDR2 YYNGEE. This CDR3 spans 14 amino acids. V lost 0 bases and J lost 3, with 10 bases in between. The DNA of the CDR3 is TGTGCCAGCAGCGTAGCGTTAGTAGGCTACGAGCAGTACTTC. Its translation: CASSVALVGYEQYF.

At least ten counts were recorded for this clone. The CDR3: CSASTGGPNNEQFF. CDR3 sequence (DNA): TGCAGTGCTAGTACGGGAGGGCCCAACAATGAGCAGTTCTTC. This rearrangement joins TRBV20-1 to TRBJ2-1; 8 bases are a match to TRBD2. The CDR3 is 14 amino acids. The V segment lost 3 bases and the J segment 5 bases; nucleotides outside the gene matches: 6. Per germline, CDR1 DFQATT and CDR2 SNEGSKA (reference sequence).

The chain recombines TRBV30 with TRBJ1-2; TRBD1 matches 8 bases. The CDR3 is 13 amino acids. J was trimmed by 4 bases and V by 5 bases; bases with no gene match: 6. CDR1 is GTSNPN, CDR2 SVGIG, per germline (reference sequence). CDR3 sequence: CAWHYGQGYGYTF. In DNA form, the CDR3 reads TGTGCCTGGCATTACGGACAGGGCTATGGCTACACCTTC. The complete variable domain, with remaining parts taken from reference TRBV30 and TRBJ1-2, reads SQTIHQWPATLVQPVGSPLSLECTVEGTSNPNLYWYRQAAGRGLQLLFYSVGIGQISSEVPQNLSASRPQDRQFILSSKKLLLSDSGFYLCAWHYGQGYGYTFGSGTRLTVV.

The chain combines TRBV19 with TRBJ1-1; possible D gene TRBD1, 5 bases. The germline V gene encodes CDR1 LNHDA and CDR2 SQIVND (reference sequence). This CDR3 is built from 15 residues. Trimming took 7 bases from V and 4 from J, leaving 19 bases between them. The CDR3 sequence: CASMLGSFGGTEAFF. Written as DNA, the CDR3 is TGTGCCAGTATGTTGGGGTCCTTCGGGGGCACTGAAGCTTTCTTT.

Turning to this clone: As the CDR3 is not closed by the conserved phenylalanine or tryptophan, this likely results from a read error. V usage is TRBV20-1 and J usage is TRBJ1-4; D possibly corresponds to TRBD1 (6 bases). The CDR3 runs to 14 residues. Germline V gene data show CDR1 as DFQATT and CDR2 as SNEGSKA (reference sequence). V was trimmed by 4 bases and J by 8 bases, leaving 17 bases between them. CDR3 nucleotides: TGCAGTGCTACAGATCCCGGCAGGGGCGAAAAACTGTTTTTG. Its translation is CSATDPGRGEKLFL.

Ten or more counts support this clone. A much larger clone is a single base away; this may be a read error. Other DNA variants within this sample encode the same CDR3. The gene calls are TRBV2 and TRBJ1-1; the D gene is possibly TRBD1 (5 bases). The germline CDR1 and CDR2 sequences are SNHLY and FYNNEI. The CDR3 spans 14 residues. CDR3 sequence (DNA): TGTGCCAGCAGCCTGACAGAAACGAACACTGAAGCCTTCTTT. It specifies CASSLTETNTEAFF.

Of note for this clone: One end of the junction is discordant with germline, which a read error may explain. This sample also contains other DNA sequences that code for the same CDR3. The chain carries TRBV7-2 and TRBJ2-1; 7 nucleotides agree with TRBD2. Germline V CDR1 and CDR2: SGHTA, FQGNSA. CDR3 length: 14 amino acids. DNA of the CDR3: TGTGCAAGCAGCTCCGGTACTAGCGATAATGAGCAGTTCTTC. Residues: CASSSGTSDNEQFF. The whole variable domain, remainder taken from reference TRBV7-2 and TRBJ2-1, is GAGVSQSPSNKVTEKGKDVELRCDPISGHTALYWYRQSLGQGLEFLIYFQGNSAPDKSGLPSDRFSAERTGGSVSTLTIQRTQQEDSAVYLCASSSGTSDNEQFFGPGTRLTVL.